The T cell receptor beta chain described here comes from a study of T cells in Graves' hyperthyroidism and ophthalmopathy. Study outcomes and limitations: Researchers found most expanded thyroid clonotypes above 0.001 in blood as well.

Only a few counts were recorded for this clonotype. Its antigen is not identified. Germline values: CDR1 SGHRS, CDR2 YFSETQ. The V end lost 4 bases, the J end lost 2 bases, and 9 bases lay between the germline ends. The CDR3 covers 14 residues. The source material, RNA transcripts, was used to amplify TCR beta CDR3 regions. Using the HTBI primer set, a first-round RT-PCR was run on the TCR CDR3. TCRdb reanalysed the multiplex PCR reads using MiXCR and keeps one entry per CDR3 protein. The data show roughly 300,000 distinct CDR3 sequences, roughly 20% seen once. In making diagnoses, clinical symptoms, serum thyroxine and TRAb, thyroid ultrasound and orbital computed tomography were all used.

This TCR was recovered from a woman aged 45 to 65 with Graves' hyperthyroidism. Sequenced material: blood. V gene TRBV5-1 combines with J gene TRBJ2-2; D not certain. The CDR3 coding sequence is TGCGCCAGCAGCCTGGGTTATAACACCGGGGAGCTGTTTTTT. Amino acids: CASSLGYNTGELFF.